The 24 T cell receptor beta chains below all came from one sample that was sequenced in a study of blood T cell repertoires in COVID-19. Here immunoSEQ multiplex PCR was the method, and the copy in TCRdb shows in-frame clones only, minus some. The table has some 210,000 clones, approximately 75% seen once; the top ten hold approximately 8.7%. The specimen sequenced was PBMCs or T cells enriched from blood (not recorded which). These TCRs come from a man aged 35 to 55 who had recovered from COVID-19.

This clone was detected once. V gene TRBV4-2 combines with J gene TRBJ2-6, with TRBD1 matching over 8 bases. The V gene end was trimmed by 4 bases and the J gene end by 2 bases; junction bases not matched to a gene: 1. The CDR3 is 15 amino acids. CDR1 and CDR2 from the germline V gene are LGHNA and YNFKEQ. CDR3 coding DNA: TGTGCCAGCAGCCCAGGGGGCGCTGGGGCCAACGTCCTGACTTTC. Protein sequence: CASSPGGAGANVLTF.

J is TRBJ1-2 and V is TRBV18; D gene ambiguous. CDR3 length equals 13 residues. The germline V gene has CDR1 KGHSH and CDR2 LQKENI. V lost 0 bases to trimming and J lost 5 bases, with 7 bases between them. The CDR3 is CASSPPGVYGYTF. In nucleotides, the CDR3 is TGTGCCAGCTCACCACCGGGAGTATATGGCTACACCTTC.

This clone was seen a single time. The chain carries TRBV19 and TRBJ2-3; 9 nucleotides match TRBD1. Germline CDR1 LNHDA, CDR2 SQIVND (reference sequence). The J segment lost 5 bases and the V segment lost 5 bases, leaving 5 bases of the junction unmatched. This CDR3 comprises 14 residues. CDR3 sequence: CASSLWTGVDTQYF. The CDR3 DNA sequence: TGTGCCAGTAGTCTCTGGACAGGGGTAGATACGCAGTATTTT.

The chain links TRBV21-1 to TRBJ1-1. TRBV21-1 is designated a pseudogene. The CDR3 has 14 residues. CDR3 coding DNA: TGTGCCAGCAGCAAAGCGCTCGGAGACACTGAAGCTTTCTTT. Translation gives CASSKALGDTEAFF.

CDR3 coding DNA: TGTGCCAGCAGTTCGCTGACTAGCGGGGGGCTGGGAGAGACCCAGTACTTC. Translated, it gives CASSSLTSGGLGETQYF. The V and J genes are TRBV27 and TRBJ2-5; 13 positions match TRBD2. Unmatched junction bases numbered 9, after V lost 4 bases and J lost 4 bases. The CDR3 has 17 amino acids. Germline CDR1 and CDR2: MNHEY and SMNVEV (reference sequence).

V and J are TRBV11-2 and TRBJ1-3, with 9 nucleotides matching TRBD1. Germline assignment: CDR1 SGHAT and CDR2 FQNNGV. The CDR3 runs 15 residues. The trim removed 5 bases at V and 7 bases at J, leaving 9 bases unmatched. The CDR3 here is CASSPGTGHRNTIYF. DNA of the CDR3: TGTGCCAGCAGCCCAGGGACAGGGCACAGGAACACCATATATTTT.

The V call is TRBV21-1, the J call TRBJ2-4; the DNA was not used to check the table's D call, TRBD2. TRBV21-1 is a recognized pseudogene. The length of the CDR3 is 13 residues. The CDR3 coding sequence is TGTGCCAGCGACCCTAGGGGGGGGGCTGGGGCCCTATTC. Its translation is CASDPRGGAGALF.

The chain is built from TRBV20-1 and TRBJ2-1, with D possibly TRBD2 on 5 matching bases. Trimming shortened V by 3 bases and J by 7 bases, and 16 bases separated the two germline ends. CDR1 is DFQATT and CDR2 is SNEGSKA in the germline V gene (reference sequence). The CDR3 spans 14 residues. CDR3 sequence (DNA): TGCAGTGCTAGTACGGGGTCAGGATGGAATGAGCAGTTCTTC. Translating gives CSASTGSGWNEQFF.

A single count supports this clone. The CDR3 DNA reads TGTGCCAGTAGTTCCCACCCGGGGACCGGACAGGGTGATGGCTACACCTTC. Translated, it gives CASSSHPGTGQGDGYTF. The V and J genes are TRBV19 and TRBJ1-2, with 8 nucleotides matching TRBD1. CDR3 length equals 17 residues. Unmatched junction bases numbered 17, after V lost 5 bases and J lost 6 bases. CDR1 and CDR2 (germline): LNHDA, SQIVND (reference sequence).

This clone was picked up one time. This chain uses TRBV29-1 with TRBJ1-1; 7 bases fit TRBD1. The CDR3 is 12 residues long. Trimming removed 7 bases from V and 7 bases from J; junction bases left unmatched: 9. Germline V gives CDR1 SQVTM, CDR2 ANQGSEA. CDR3 in amino acids: CSGPNPGGEAFF. The CDR3 DNA follows: TGCAGCGGCCCGAACCCAGGGGGTGAAGCTTTCTTT.

The rearrangement joins TRBV11-2 to TRBJ2-2, with 9 bases identical to TRBD2. This CDR3 has 14 residues. V shed 10 bases and J 6 bases; nucleotides not matched to a gene: 9. The V gene's germline CDR1 is SGHAT and CDR2 FQNNGV. CDR3 sequence reads: CAIAGGPEAGELFF. As DNA, the CDR3 is TGTGCCATCGCGGGAGGGCCGGAGGCCGGGGAGCTGTTTTTT.

This chain connects TRBV27 to TRBJ2-1; 14 bases are shared with TRBD2. The germline CDR1 and CDR2 sequences are MNHEY and SMNVEV (reference sequence). V gave up 5 bases and J gave up 8 bases; unmatched junction bases: 8. The CDR3 consists of 16 residues. Here the CDR3 DNA reads TGTGCCAGCAGTCCCCAGACTAGCGGGGGGGCCCATGAGCAGTTCTTC. This codes for CASSPQTSGGAHEQFF.

This clone came up a few times. This chain links TRBV27 with TRBJ2-2, with 11 bases lining up with TRBD1. Per the germline V gene, CDR1 is MNHEY and CDR2 is SMNVEV (reference sequence). J gave up 5 bases and V 8 bases, and 4 bases lay outside the gene matches. This CDR3 comprises 14 residues. The DNA of the CDR3 is TGTGCCAGCGGACAGGGGGCGGAAACCGGGGAGCTGTTTTTT. Translation: CASGQGAETGELFF.

V usage is TRBV24-1 and J usage is TRBJ2-7, with 7 bases that match TRBD1. Germline values: CDR1 KGHDR, CDR2 SFDVKD. V trimming: 3 bases; J trimming: 3 bases; junction bases outside the gene matches: 4. The CDR3 runs to 14 residues. CDR3 in DNA: TGTGCCACCAGTGATCCTGGGACAGACTACGAGCAGTACTTC. Its translation: CATSDPGTDYEQYF.

The CDR3 DNA follows: TGTGCCACCATTCAGGTTACCTATAATTCACCCCTCCACTTT. It translates to CATIQVTYNSPLHF. This sequence joins TRBV24-1 and TRBJ1-6; D call uncertain. The CDR3 consists of 14 residues. V dropped 8 bases and J dropped 2 bases, with 9 bases sitting between them. Germline CDR1 is KGHDR and CDR2 is SFDVKD.

The chain recombines TRBV5-5 with TRBJ2-7; 7 positions agree with TRBD2. V lost 3 bases, J lost 3 bases, and 9 bases stayed unmatched. The germline gives CDR1 SGHKS, CDR2 YYEKEE (reference sequence). The CDR3 contains 15 residues. This chain's CDR3 is CASSYRTGLIYEQYF. The DNA for the CDR3 is TGTGCCAGCAGCTACCGGACGGGACTAATCTACGAGCAGTACTTC.

The gene calls are TRBV18 and TRBJ1-2; 9 bases align to TRBD1. In germline, CDR1 is KGHSH, CDR2 LQKENI. Trimming took 3 bases from V and 7 from J; bases not matched to a gene: 6. The CDR3 runs to 14 residues. The CDR3 here is CASSPDRGIGGYTF. In DNA form, the CDR3 reads TGTGCCAGCTCACCGGACAGGGGAATAGGTGGCTACACCTTC.

V and J are TRBV6-6 and TRBJ2-7; 8 bases are shared with TRBD2. The V gene end was trimmed by 6 bases and the J gene end by 4 bases; junction bases not matched to a gene: 2. From germline, CDR1 is MNHNY and CDR2 SVGAGI (reference sequence). The CDR3 covers 12 residues. Written as DNA, the CDR3 is TGTGCCAGCAGCACTAGCGGATACGAGCAGTACTTC. As protein: CASSTSGYEQYF.

CDR3 nucleotide sequence: TGTGTGCGGGGCAGTGGGTCCGATAGCAATCAGCCCCAGCATTTT. Residues: CVRGSGSDSNQPQHF. This chain connects TRBV11-2 to TRBJ1-5, with D tentatively TRBD1 (5 bases). CDR3 length equals 15 residues. The germline CDR1 and CDR2 sequences are SGHAT and FQNNGV.

As DNA, the CDR3 is TGTGCCACCAGCAGATTTACAGGGGATGACGGCTATGGCTACACCTTC. Residues: CATSRFTGDDGYGYTF. V is TRBV15 and J is TRBJ1-2; 7 bases align to TRBD1. Trimming took 2 bases from V and 4 from J; bases not matched to a gene: 10. The CDR3 spans 16 residues. Per the germline V gene, CDR1 is LNHNV and CDR2 is YYDKDF (reference sequence).

The chain links TRBV19 to TRBJ1-5; D is unresolved. The CDR3 runs 14 residues. Looked up from germline, CDR1 is LNHDA and CDR2 is SQIVND (reference sequence). Between the trimmed V and J ends, which lost 9 bases and 7 bases, there was a span of 19 bases. For the CDR3, the DNA is TGTGCCAGCACTAATTTCCTTGAGGGACAGCCCCAGCATTTT. It encodes CASTNFLEGQPQHF.

The genes are TRBV11-3 and TRBJ2-1; 15 bases line up with TRBD2. V lost 1 base and J lost 0; bases outside the gene matches: 7. This CDR3 comprises 20 residues. CDR1 is SGHNT, CDR2 YENEEA, per germline. Written as DNA, the CDR3 is TGTGCCAGCAGCTTAGGCGCAGGACTAGCGGGAGGGAGCTCCTACAATGAGCAGTTCTTC. It is translated as CASSLGAGLAGGSSYNEQFF. Filled out from reference TRBV11-3 and TRBJ2-1, the complete variable domain reads EAGVVQSPRYKIIEKKQPVAFWCNPISGHNTLYWYLQNLGQGPELLIRYENEEAVDDSQLPKDRFSAERLKGVDSTLKIQPAELGDSAVYLCASSLGAGLAGGSSYNEQFFGPGTRLTVL.

V gene TRBV30 combines with J gene TRBJ2-3, with TRBD2 identical over 7 bases. The CDR3 runs 15 residues. Germline assignment: CDR1 GTSNPN and CDR2 SVGIG (reference sequence). V was clipped by 0 bases and J by 1 base; unmatched bases: 4. The CDR3 nucleotides are TGTGCCTGGAGTGTAGTGGGGGGGGGCACAGATACGCAGTATTTT. Its protein product is CAWSVVGGGTDTQYF.

This clone was detected only a few times. The V and J genes are TRBV10-3 and TRBJ1-5; possibly TRBD1 for D (6 bases). CDR1 ENHRY and CDR2 SYGVKD come from the germline V gene. The CDR3 consists of 14 residues. The V end was cut by 4 bases, the J end by 3 bases, with 10 bases between. The CDR3 sequence is CAISGQGYNQPQHF. CDR3 nucleotides: TGTGCCATCAGTGGCCAGGGGTACAATCAGCCCCAGCATTTT.